These 19 T cell receptor beta chains were sequenced from one sample in a study of Ad26.COV2.S vaccination and SARS-CoV-2 variants. Treatment: around 19 received Ad26.COV2.S at low or high dose, single or two shots; 5 received placebo; per-sample allocation not given. The study sampled participants on day 63 after the first vaccine or placebo injection. The table came from immunoSEQ multiplex PCR; TCRdb's copy has only in-frame clones and leaves some out. The table records roughly 300,000 clones, around nine tenths of them present only once. Sequencing used peripheral blood, obtained in a trial of Ad26.COV2.S vaccine versus placebo. These receptors originate from a person between 18 and 60 years old who received the Ad26.COV2.S COVID-19 vaccine or a placebo.

The rearrangement joins TRBV5-6 to TRBJ1-2, with 11 bases lining up with TRBD1. J was trimmed by 7 bases and V by 4 bases; bases with no gene match: 6. The CDR3 contains 14 residues. Germline-derived CDR1 and CDR2 are SGHDT and YYEEEE. CDR3 amino acids: CASSAGQGVGGYTF. In DNA form, the CDR3 reads TGTGCCAGCAGCGCGGGACAGGGGGTTGGTGGCTACACCTTC.

The CDR3 sequence: CASSWGRGNTEAFF. In DNA, the CDR3 is TGTGCCAGCAGCTGGGGACGGGGGAACACTGAAGCTTTCTTT. The rearrangement uses TRBV5-6 and TRBJ1-1, with D maybe TRBD1 (5 bases). Germline-derived CDR1 and CDR2 are SGHDT and YYEEEE. The germline V and J ends were trimmed by 3 bases and 1 base, with 10 bases remaining between them. The CDR3 sequence is 14 residues long.

V is TRBV28 and J is TRBJ2-1; 8 nucleotides align to TRBD2. Trimming removed 3 bases from V and 2 bases from J; junction bases left unmatched: 6. Germline lookup yields CDR1 MDHEN and CDR2 SYDVKM. The CDR3 is made up of 16 amino acids. In DNA form, the CDR3 reads TGTGCCAGCAGTTTCAGGACTAGCAGAGCCTACAATGAGCAGTTCTTC. Its protein product is CASSFRTSRAYNEQFF.

The CDR3 is CASSYLAGGHNEQFF. The CDR3, as DNA: TGTGCCAGCAGTTACCTAGCGGGAGGGCATAATGAGCAGTTCTTC. The V gene is TRBV6-6, the J gene TRBJ2-1; TRBD2 matches 12 bases. V was pared by 2 bases and J by 7 bases, with 3 bases of the junction left unmatched. This CDR3 region has 15 residues. CDR1 is MNHNY and CDR2 is SVGAGI in the germline V gene (reference sequence).

The gene calls are TRBV2 and TRBJ2-4; a possible D gene is TRBD1 (6 bases). Germline V lookup: CDR1 SNHLY, CDR2 FYNNEI. Between the trimmed V and J ends, which lost 1 base and 5 bases, there was a span of 9 bases. CDR3 length equals 14 residues. CDR3 DNA sequence: TGTGCCAGCAGTGAAGACAGGGTCCAAAACATTCAGTACTTC. As protein: CASSEDRVQNIQYF.

The chain joins TRBV3-1 (or the pseudogene TRBV3-2) to TRBJ1-1; D not certain. The CDR3 runs to 15 residues. Trimming took off 1 base at V and 3 bases at J, with 12 bases between the two ends. CDR1 is LGHDT, CDR2 YNNKEL, per germline (reference sequence). CDR3 in DNA: TGTGCCAGCAGCCAAGGGTGGACTTCCGACACTGAAGCTTTCTTT. Its protein is CASSQGWTSDTEAFF.

This chain joins TRBV9 and TRBJ2-3; D unresolved. This CDR3 comprises 15 residues. CDR1 SGDLS and CDR2 YYNGEE come from the germline V gene. V was shortened by 0 bases and J by 3 bases, with 11 bases between the two germline ends. The DNA of the CDR3 is TGTGCCAGCAGCGTAGCGGGCAGGATAACAGATACGCAGTATTTT. Translation gives CASSVAGRITDTQYF.

The J gene is TRBJ2-1, the V gene TRBV4-1; TRBD1 aligns across 7 bases. V lost 1 base and J lost 4; bases outside the gene matches: 7. Germline V gene lookup returns CDR1 MGHRA and CDR2 YSYEKL. The CDR3 loop spans 16 amino acids. The CDR3 here is CASSQAEGAFYNEQFF. CDR3 coding DNA: TGCGCCAGCAGCCAAGCTGAGGGGGCCTTTTACAATGAGCAGTTCTTC.

This chain connects TRBV5-1 to TRBJ2-5, with D uncertain. The CDR3 consists of 14 residues. Trimming stripped 3 bases from V and 1 base from J, with 10 bases between. The V gene's germline CDR1 is SGHRS and CDR2 YFSETQ. In nucleotides, the CDR3 is TGCGCCAGCAGCTCTTCGCGTTCCCAAGAGACCCAGTACTTC. Translation: CASSSSRSQETQYF.

The V gene is TRBV7-2, the J gene TRBJ1-2, with D uncertain. The V and J ends lost 1 base and 3 bases respectively, with 9 bases between them. CDR3 length equals 14 residues. Germline-derived CDR1 and CDR2 are SGHTA and FQGNSA. CDR3 nucleotide sequence: TGTGCCAGCAGCTTAGTCGGGGAGGACTATGGCTACACCTTC. This codes for CASSLVGEDYGYTF.

This clone has only one observation. The CDR3 sequence is CASSRASATYPEQYF. The CDR3, as DNA: TGTGCCAGTAGTAGGGCTAGCGCGACCTACCCGGAGCAGTACTTC. The rearrangement uses TRBV19 and TRBJ2-7, with D perhaps TRBD2 (6 bases). Trimming removed 4 bases from V and 7 bases from J, with 20 bases in between. The CDR3 spans 15 residues. CDR1 and CDR2 (germline): LNHDA, SQIVND (reference sequence).

This chain's CDR3 is CSASGEQREIAETQYF. In DNA, the CDR3 is TGCAGTGCCAGTGGGGAGCAGCGGGAGATAGCAGAGACCCAGTACTTC. This rearrangement joins TRBV20-1 to TRBJ2-5; 8 nucleotides match TRBD2. CDR1 is DFQATT, CDR2 SNEGSKA, per germline (reference sequence). The V gene end was trimmed by 6 bases and the J gene end by 4 bases; junction bases not matched to a gene: 16. The CDR3 is 16 amino acids.

The chain recombines TRBV4-2 with TRBJ1-1; 9 bases line up with TRBD1. The CDR3 loop spans 14 amino acids. Germline trimming cut 4 bases from V and 4 bases from J; bases unmatched to any gene: 4. Germline CDR1 and CDR2: LGHNA and YNFKEQ. CDR3 bases: TGTGCCAGCAGCCCACAGGGGGCGGTCACTGAAGCTTTCTTT. Protein product: CASSPQGAVTEAFF.

The chain couples TRBV6-1 to TRBJ2-5, with D possibly being TRBD1 (6 bases). The germline V gene encodes CDR1 MNHNS and CDR2 SASEGT. The V end lost 2 bases, the J end lost 2 bases, and 9 bases lay between the germline ends. CDR3 length: 14 amino acids. CDR3 in amino acids: CASSEWDTQETQYF. CDR3 in DNA: TGTGCCAGCAGTGAATGGGACACTCAAGAGACCCAGTACTTC.

In nucleotides, the CDR3 is TGCGCCAGCAGCCAAGTACCGCCGGGACAGGGGGCCGGGGGGGAGCAGTTCTTC. This codes for CASSQVPPGQGAGGEQFF. The chain is built from TRBV4-1 and TRBJ2-1; 12 nucleotides match TRBD1. The J segment lost 10 bases and the V segment lost 1 base, leaving 14 bases of the junction unmatched. The germline CDR1 and CDR2 sequences are MGHRA and YSYEKL. This CDR3 comprises 18 residues.

This chain joins TRBV7-9 and TRBJ1-1; D is ambiguous. Trimming pared 0 bases from V and 4 bases from J, leaving 12 bases between. The germline CDR1 and CDR2 sequences are SEHNR and FQNEAQ (reference sequence). The length of the CDR3 is 15 residues. This CDR3 is CASSLARWGLTEAFF. DNA for the CDR3: TGTGCCAGCAGCTTAGCGCGGTGGGGTCTCACTGAAGCTTTCTTT.

The V gene is TRBV28, the J gene TRBJ1-4; D possibly corresponds to TRBD1 (5 bases). Trimming shortened V by 8 bases and J by 3 bases, and 13 bases separated the two germline ends. This CDR3 has 14 amino acids. Germline CDR1 and CDR2: MDHEN and SYDVKM. CDR3 amino acids: CASRRGWANEKLFF. CDR3 coding DNA: TGTGCCAGCCGACGGGGCTGGGCTAATGAAAAACTGTTTTTT.

The V and J genes are TRBV4-3 and TRBJ2-1; TRBD1 matches 8 bases. Trimming took 0 bases from V and 3 from J; bases not matched to a gene: 4. The V gene's germline CDR1 is LGHNA and CDR2 YSLEER. The CDR3 length is 16 residues. CDR3 nucleotide sequence: TGCGCCAGCAGCCAAGATTGGACAGGGAACTACAATGAGCAGTTCTTC. Protein sequence: CASSQDWTGNYNEQFF.

The chain couples TRBV9 to TRBJ2-3; the D gene is possibly TRBD2 (5 bases). The CDR3 runs to 15 residues. Germline-derived CDR1 and CDR2 are SGDLS and YYNGEE. V was trimmed by 2 bases and J by 4 bases, leaving 14 bases between them. CDR3 DNA sequence: TGTGCCAGCAGCGTCCTTGCGGAGGATGCAGATACGCAGTATTTT. Translating gives CASSVLAEDADTQYF.